These 17 T cell receptor beta chains originate from one sample sequenced in a study of shared clonotypes between healthy human individuals. Repertoires were generated with immunoSEQ multiplex PCR, while TCRdb's copy carries only in-frame clones and drops some. The sample lists more than 2 million clones; about 94% were seen once. Material: naive CD4+ T cells sorted from blood. The subset here: CD45RA+ positively selected. Every receptor here comes from a man in his late teens or twenties in good health.

The gene calls are TRBV6-6 and TRBJ1-1; D not certain. CDR3 size: 12 residues. CDR1 MNHNY and CDR2 SVGAGI come from the germline V gene (reference sequence). The germline V and J ends were trimmed by 2 bases and 6 bases, with 7 bases remaining between them. CDR3 residues: CASSYGPAEAFF. DNA of the CDR3: TGTGCCAGCAGTTACGGTCCTGCTGAAGCTTTCTTT.

CDR3 nucleotides: TGTGCCAGCAGCTTAGACAGCGGGGGGGCCAAAGAGACCCAGTACTTC. Its translation: CASSLDSGGAKETQYF. The V call is TRBV7-6, the J call TRBJ2-5; 10 bases line up with TRBD2. Germline CDR1 reads SGHVS; CDR2 reads FNYEAQ. The CDR3 has 16 amino acids. V was pared by 1 base and J by 3 bases, with 5 bases of the junction left unmatched.

V and J are TRBV7-9 and TRBJ1-1; D unclear. V was trimmed by 6 bases and J by 5 bases, leaving 10 bases between them. Germline CDR1 SEHNR, CDR2 FQNEAQ (reference sequence). The CDR3 is made up of 12 amino acids. The CDR3 bases are TGTGCCAGCAGTCCTGAGTGGACTGAAGCTTTCTTT. Its translation is CASSPEWTEAFF.

The rearrangement links TRBV30 to TRBJ1-2; no reliable D call. The germline V gene encodes CDR1 GTSNPN and CDR2 SVGIG (reference sequence). Trimming removed 7 bases from V and 0 bases from J, with 12 bases in between. The CDR3 covers 13 residues. The CDR3 loop is CASRLGANYGYTF. The DNA of the CDR3 is TGTGCCTCAAGACTGGGAGCTAACTATGGCTACACCTTC.

This clone was detected once. This chain connects TRBV29-1 to TRBJ1-1; perhaps TRBD1 as D (6 bases). V shed 6 bases and J shed 3 bases, with 11 bases lying between them. CDR1 is SQVTM, CDR2 ANQGSEA, per germline. There are 12 residues in the CDR3. The CDR3 protein is CSVVTGYTEAFF. The DNA of the CDR3 is TGCAGCGTCGTAACAGGGTACACTGAAGCTTTCTTT. The full variable domain, with the rest looked up from reference TRBV29-1 and TRBJ1-1, is SAVISQKPSRDICQRGTSLTIQCQVDSQVTMMFWYRQQPGQSLTLIATANQGSEATYESGFVIDKFPISRPNLTFSTLTVSNMSPEDSSIYLCSVVTGYTEAFFGQGTRLTVV.

V and J are TRBV28 and TRBJ1-1; D is unclear. V dropped 7 bases and J dropped 0 bases, with 9 bases sitting between them. The CDR3 sequence is 13 residues long. The germline gives CDR1 MDHEN, CDR2 SYDVKM. The CDR3 nucleotides read TGTGCCAGCACCCCACAAGTGAACACTGAAGCTTTCTTT. It encodes CASTPQVNTEAFF.

The gene calls are TRBV28 and TRBJ2-5, with D perhaps TRBD2 (6 bases). The J call may be faulty, since TRBJ2-7 better matches the DNA end. Germline V lookup: CDR1 MDHEN, CDR2 SYDVKM. The CDR3 has 15 amino acids. This CDR3 is CASSTPGTLSYEQYF. CDR3 coding DNA: TGTGCCAGCAGTACCCCCGGGACTCTCTCCTACGAGCAGTACTTC.

The V gene is TRBV5-1, the J gene TRBJ2-7, with a possible D match to TRBD1 (6 bases). V was clipped by 0 bases and J by 6 bases, with 16 bases between them. This CDR3 contains 15 residues. The germline V gene encodes CDR1 SGHRS and CDR2 YFSETQ. CDR3 residues: CASSLGQAVFSEQYF. CDR3 sequence (DNA): TGCGCCAGCAGCTTGGGACAGGCCGTTTTCTCCGAGCAGTACTTC. Complete variable domain (other parts from reference TRBV5-1 and TRBJ2-7): KAGVTQTPRYLIKTRGQQVTLSCSPISGHRSVSWYQQTPGQGLQFLFEYFSETQRNKGNFPGRFSGRQFSNSRSEMNVSTLELGDSALYLCASSLGQAVFSEQYFGPGTRLTVT.

The chain uses TRBV12-2 and TRBJ1-5; the D call TRBD1 from the table was never checked on the DNA. TRBV12-2 is described as a pseudogene. The CDR3 consists of 21 residues. The CDR3 nucleotides read TGTGCAAGCGCCCCTGGGCCACCCGGGACAGAACGCGCGAGAAGCAATCAGCCCCAGCATTTT. Amino acids: CASAPGPPGTERARSNQPQHF.

The chain combines TRBV6-6 with TRBJ2-1; a possible D gene is TRBD2 (5 bases). V shed 6 bases and J shed 5 bases, with 8 bases lying between them. CDR1 and CDR2 (germline): MNHNY, SVGAGI (reference sequence). The CDR3 covers 12 residues. This chain's CDR3 is CASRPGNNEQFF. The CDR3 DNA is TGTGCCAGCAGGCCGGGGAACAATGAGCAGTTCTTC.

The chain has TRBV28 and TRBJ1-2; 10 bases map to TRBD1. After removal of 6 bases from V and 8 bases from J, the junction contained 6 bases not matched to a gene. This CDR3 is built from 13 residues. From germline, CDR1 is MDHEN and CDR2 SYDVKM. DNA of the CDR3: TGTGCCAGCAGCTTGGACAGGGGGGAAGGCTACACCTTC. Its protein is CASSLDRGEGYTF.

V and J are TRBV28 and TRBJ1-2; D perhaps matches TRBD1 (5 bases). Trimming removed 4 bases at V and 7 bases at J, with 10 bases between. Germline values: CDR1 MDHEN, CDR2 SYDVKM. CDR3 length: 12 amino acids. The CDR3 region is CASSSQGAGYTF. CDR3 DNA: TGTGCCAGCAGTTCTCAGGGAGCTGGCTACACCTTC.

Notes on this clone: A junction end diverges from the germline sequence, so it may reflect a read error. The CDR3 DNA sequence: TGCGCCAGCAGCCCCCAGGGCGCAGACTACGATGAGCAGTTCTTC. This translates into CASSPQGADYDEQFF. V and J are TRBV5-1 and TRBJ2-1; D tentatively fits TRBD1 or TRBD2 (5 bases each). The CDR3 has 15 amino acids. The V gene's germline CDR1 is SGHRS and CDR2 YFSETQ.

The chain combines TRBV5-1 with TRBJ2-5; TRBD1 agrees at 9 bases. J gave up 3 bases and V 3 bases, and 0 bases lay outside the gene matches. This CDR3 is 13 amino acids long. CDR1 is SGHRS, CDR2 YFSETQ, per germline. CDR3 region: CASSWTGEETQYF. The CDR3 DNA follows: TGCGCCAGCAGCTGGACAGGGGAAGAGACCCAGTACTTC. The complete variable domain, with remaining parts taken from reference TRBV5-1 and TRBJ2-5, reads KAGVTQTPRYLIKTRGQQVTLSCSPISGHRSVSWYQQTPGQGLQFLFEYFSETQRNKGNFPGRFSGRQFSNSRSEMNVSTLELGDSALYLCASSWTGEETQYFGPGTRLLVL.

The V call is TRBV18, the J call TRBJ1-1; D possibly corresponds to TRBD1 (6 bases). The CDR3 runs 16 residues. Trimming cost V 0 bases and J 6 bases, with 17 bases left between them. Germline lookup yields CDR1 KGHSH and CDR2 LQKENI. CDR3 DNA: TGTGCCAGCTCACCACCGCGCGGCCAGGGGTATTCTGAAGCTTTCTTT. It encodes CASSPPRGQGYSEAFF.

The J gene is TRBJ1-1, the V gene TRBV5-1, with 7 positions matching TRBD1. V lost 4 bases to trimming and J lost 5 bases; unmatched junction nucleotides: 5. CDR1 and CDR2 from the germline V gene are SGHRS and YFSETQ. The CDR3 sequence is 13 residues long. The CDR3 loop reads CASSGTVATEAFF. The DNA for the CDR3 is TGCGCCAGCAGCGGGACAGTAGCGACTGAAGCTTTCTTT.

This sequence joins TRBV10-3 and TRBJ1-6, with 8 bases lining up with TRBD1. This CDR3 region has 13 residues. V shed 7 bases, J shed 7 bases, and the junction held 3 bases outside the gene matches. The germline V gene has CDR1 ENHRY and CDR2 SYGVKD. CDR3 in amino acids: CAITAGGNSPLHF. The CDR3 DNA is TGTGCCATCACGGCAGGGGGCAATTCACCCCTCCACTTT.